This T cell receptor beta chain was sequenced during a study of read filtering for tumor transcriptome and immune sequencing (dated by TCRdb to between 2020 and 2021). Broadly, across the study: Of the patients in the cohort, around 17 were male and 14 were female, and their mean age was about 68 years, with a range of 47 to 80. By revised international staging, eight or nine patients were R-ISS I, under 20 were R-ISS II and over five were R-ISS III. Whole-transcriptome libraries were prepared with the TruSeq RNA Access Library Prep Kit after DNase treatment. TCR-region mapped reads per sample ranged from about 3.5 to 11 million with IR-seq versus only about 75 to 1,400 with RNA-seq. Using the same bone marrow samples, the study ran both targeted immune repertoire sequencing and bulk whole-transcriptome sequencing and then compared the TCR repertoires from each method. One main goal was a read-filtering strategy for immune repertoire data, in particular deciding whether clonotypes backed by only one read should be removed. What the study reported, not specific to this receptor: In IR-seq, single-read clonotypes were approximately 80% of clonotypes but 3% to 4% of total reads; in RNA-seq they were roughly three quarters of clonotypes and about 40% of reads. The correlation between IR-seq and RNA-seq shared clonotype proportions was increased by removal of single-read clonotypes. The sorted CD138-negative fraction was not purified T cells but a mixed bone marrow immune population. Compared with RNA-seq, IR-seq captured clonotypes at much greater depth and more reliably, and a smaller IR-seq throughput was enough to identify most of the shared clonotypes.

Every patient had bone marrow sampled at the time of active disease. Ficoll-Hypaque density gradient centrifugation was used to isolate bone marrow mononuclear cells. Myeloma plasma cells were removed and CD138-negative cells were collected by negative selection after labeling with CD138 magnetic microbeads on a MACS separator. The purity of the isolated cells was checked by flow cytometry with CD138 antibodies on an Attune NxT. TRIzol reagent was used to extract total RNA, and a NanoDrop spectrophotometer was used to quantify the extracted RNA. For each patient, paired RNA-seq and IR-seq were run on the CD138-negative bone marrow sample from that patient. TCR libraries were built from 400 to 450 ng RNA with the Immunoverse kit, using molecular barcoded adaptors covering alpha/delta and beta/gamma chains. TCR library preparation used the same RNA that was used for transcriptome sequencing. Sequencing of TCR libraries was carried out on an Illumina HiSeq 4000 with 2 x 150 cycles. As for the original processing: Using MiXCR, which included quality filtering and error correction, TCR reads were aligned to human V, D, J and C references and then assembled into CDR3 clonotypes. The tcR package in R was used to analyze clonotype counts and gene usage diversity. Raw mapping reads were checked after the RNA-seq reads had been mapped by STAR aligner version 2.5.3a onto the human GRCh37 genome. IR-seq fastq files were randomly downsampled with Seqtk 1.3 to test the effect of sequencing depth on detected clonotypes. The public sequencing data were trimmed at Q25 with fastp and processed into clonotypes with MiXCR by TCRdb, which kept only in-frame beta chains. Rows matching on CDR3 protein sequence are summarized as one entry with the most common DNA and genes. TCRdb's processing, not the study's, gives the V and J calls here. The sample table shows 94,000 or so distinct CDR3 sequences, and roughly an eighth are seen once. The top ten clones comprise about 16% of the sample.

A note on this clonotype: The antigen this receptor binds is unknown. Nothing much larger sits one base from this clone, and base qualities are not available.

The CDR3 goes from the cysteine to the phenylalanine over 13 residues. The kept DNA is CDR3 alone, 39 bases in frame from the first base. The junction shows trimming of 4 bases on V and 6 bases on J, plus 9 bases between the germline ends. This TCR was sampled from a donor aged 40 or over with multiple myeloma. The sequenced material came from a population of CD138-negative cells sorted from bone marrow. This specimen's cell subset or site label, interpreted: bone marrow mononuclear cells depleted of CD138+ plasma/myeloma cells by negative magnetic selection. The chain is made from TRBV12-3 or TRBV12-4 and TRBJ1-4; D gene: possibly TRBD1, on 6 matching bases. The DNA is TGTGCCAGCAGTTCGTACAGGGATGAAAAACTGTTTTTT. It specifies CASSSYRDEKLFF.